The entry that follows covers one T cell receptor beta chain sequence. The data are from a study of blood T cell repertoires in COVID-19. The CDR3 contains 16 residues. Germline V lookup: CDR1 KGHDR, CDR2 SFDVKD. The V segment lost 4 bases and the J segment 3 bases; nucleotides outside the gene matches: 8. Repertoires were generated with immunoSEQ multiplex PCR, while TCRdb's copy carries only in-frame clones and drops some. The sample contains 100,000 to 130,000 clones, roughly 83% of which appear only once. The material sequenced was peripheral blood. The chain couples TRBV24-1 to TRBJ2-3; 8 bases agree with TRBD2. The clonotype was recovered from a human donor in a cohort sampled during active COVID-19. The CDR3 DNA sequence: TGTGCCACCAGTGACCCCCGGGGGGGGAGTACAGATACGCAGTATTTT. Translating gives CATSDPRGGSTDTQYF.